Following are 21 T cell receptor beta chains from one sample sequenced in a study of blood T cell repertoires in COVID-19. The method was immunoSEQ multiplex PCR; TCRdb's version includes in-frame clones alone and lacks a portion of them. Altogether 100,000 to 150,000 clones are present, around 89% being singletons, with the ten largest covering roughly 18%. Sequenced material: peripheral blood. The receptors stem from a man over 45 with active or convalescent COVID-19.

J is TRBJ1-4 and V is TRBV12-5, with TRBD1 matching 9 bases. The CDR3 covers 15 residues. Looked up from germline, CDR1 is LGHNT and CDR2 is FRNRAP. J lost 8 bases, V lost 0 bases, and 4 bases had no gene match. The CDR3 spells CASGLVPGQGEKLFF. The CDR3 DNA follows: TGTGCTAGTGGTTTGGTCCCGGGACAGGGAGAAAAACTGTTTTTT.

The rearrangement links TRBV11-2 to TRBJ2-6; D call uncertain. Germline-derived CDR1 and CDR2 are SGHAT and FQNNGV. Trimming took off 1 base at V and 3 bases at J, with 4 bases between the two ends. This CDR3 contains 14 residues. CDR3 residues: CASSLVIGANVLTF. The CDR3 bases are TGTGCCAGCAGCTTAGTAATTGGGGCCAACGTCCTGACTTTC.

This clone has more than one count but fewer than ten. This rearrangement joins TRBV25-1 to TRBJ2-1, with 7 bases matching TRBD1. Germline V lookup: CDR1 MGHDK, CDR2 SYGVNS. The CDR3 is 15 amino acids. Trimming cost V 8 bases and J 5 bases; bases outside gene matches: 12. CDR3 region: CASRTSGTAHNEQFF. CDR3 DNA sequence: TGTGCCAGCCGAACCTCCGGGACAGCACACAATGAGCAGTTCTTC.

The V gene is TRBV2, the J gene TRBJ1-5; TRBD1 matches 10 bases. This CDR3 comprises 14 residues. The germline CDR1 and CDR2 sequences are SNHLY and FYNNEI. V was pared by 7 bases and J by 8 bases, with 8 bases of the junction left unmatched. The CDR3 DNA is TGTGCCAGCACCCAGGGACAGGGGTTGGAGCCCCAGCATTTT. It codes for CASTQGQGLEPQHF.

This sequence joins TRBV27 and TRBJ1-5; 9 bases fit TRBD1. Germline lookup yields CDR1 MNHEY and CDR2 SMNVEV (reference sequence). Germline trimming cut 2 bases from V and 5 bases from J; bases unmatched to any gene: 7. This CDR3 comprises 16 residues. In DNA form, the CDR3 reads TGTGCCAGCAGTTTACTCGCCGGGACAGGGCATCAGCCCCAGCATTTT. It codes for CASSLLAGTGHQPQHF.

The chain couples TRBV2 to TRBJ2-4, with 8 bases matching TRBD1. Unmatched junction bases numbered 11, after V lost 7 bases and J lost 3 bases. CDR3 size: 16 residues. Germline V gene data show CDR1 as SNHLY and CDR2 as FYNNEI. The DNA for the CDR3 is TGTGCCAGCAAATCCCAGACAGGGGCGATCAAAAACATTCAGTACTTC. Its translation is CASKSQTGAIKNIQYF.

The V and J genes are TRBV5-1 and TRBJ1-1, with 9 positions matching TRBD1. V shed 4 bases and J 5 bases; nucleotides not matched to a gene: 9. Germline V CDR1 and CDR2: SGHRS, YFSETQ. This CDR3 contains 15 residues. The CDR3: CASSPTGGAYTEAFF. The CDR3 nucleotides are TGCGCCAGCAGCCCTACAGGGGGCGCTTATACTGAAGCTTTCTTT. The whole variable domain, remainder taken from reference TRBV5-1 and TRBJ1-1, is KAGVTQTPRYLIKTRGQQVTLSCSPISGHRSVSWYQQTPGQGLQFLFEYFSETQRNKGNFPGRFSGRQFSNSRSEMNVSTLELGDSALYLCASSPTGGAYTEAFFGQGTRLTVV.

The J gene is TRBJ2-7, the V gene TRBV19; 9 nucleotides match TRBD1. V was pared by 3 bases and J by 2 bases, with 5 bases of the junction left unmatched. The CDR3 is 15 amino acids. Germline V CDR1 and CDR2: LNHDA, SQIVND (reference sequence). CDR3 DNA sequence: TGTGCCAGTAGTATGGGGACAGGGAGCGCCTACGAGCAGTACTTC. Translated, it gives CASSMGTGSAYEQYF.

The J gene is TRBJ1-1, the V gene TRBV6-5; a possible D gene is TRBD1 (6 bases). V was clipped by 7 bases and J by 8 bases, with 17 bases between them. This CDR3 is built from 13 residues. Germline values: CDR1 MNHEY, CDR2 SVGAGI. This CDR3 reads CASIHSGGQEAFF. CDR3 sequence (DNA): TGTGCCAGCATCCACTCGGGGGGCCAAGAAGCTTTCTTT.

V and J are TRBV4-1 and TRBJ2-7, with 9 nucleotides matching TRBD1. Germline V gene sequence: CDR1 MGHRA, CDR2 YSYEKL. This CDR3 has 16 amino acids. Germline trimming cut 0 bases from V and 4 bases from J; bases unmatched to any gene: 7. CDR3 loop: CASSQDRPGTGYEQYF. CDR3 DNA: TGCGCCAGCAGCCAAGATAGGCCCGGGACAGGGTACGAGCAGTACTTC.

The chain has TRBV7-2 and TRBJ1-3; D is unresolved. The CDR3 length is 16 residues. CDR1 is SGHTA and CDR2 is FQGNSA in the germline V gene. The V gene lost 0 bases and the J gene lost 0 bases, with 9 bases spanning the gap. This CDR3 reads CASSLAIRDSGNTIYF. The CDR3 DNA reads as TGTGCCAGCAGCTTAGCGATCCGGGACTCTGGAAACACCATATATTTT.

This sequence joins TRBV15 and TRBJ1-5; 7 positions match TRBD1. Germline-derived CDR1 and CDR2 are LNHNV and YYDKDF (reference sequence). The J segment lost 4 bases and the V segment lost 0 bases, leaving 3 bases of the junction unmatched. This CDR3 comprises 15 residues. Written as DNA, the CDR3 is TGTGCCACCAGCAGAGAGGACAGGAGGAATCAGCCCCAGCATTTT. Translated: CATSREDRRNQPQHF.

The chain is built from TRBV2 and TRBJ1-4; possibly TRBD1 for D (5 bases). The CDR3 is made up of 14 amino acids. Trimming removed 4 bases from V and 4 bases from J, with 10 bases in between. The germline gives CDR1 SNHLY, CDR2 FYNNEI. CDR3 coding DNA: TGTGCCAGCAGTGCAGGGCTCAGTAATGAAAAACTGTTTTTT. Residues: CASSAGLSNEKLFF.

The V gene is TRBV2, the J gene TRBJ1-1; TRBD1 agrees at 7 bases. Germline-derived CDR1 and CDR2 are SNHLY and FYNNEI. CDR3 length: 14 residues. V was clipped by 6 bases and J by 3 bases; unmatched bases: 7. The CDR3 coding sequence is TGTGCCAGCAGCTTGACAGGGTCTTACACTGAAGCTTTCTTT. Translating gives CASSLTGSYTEAFF. Looking up the rest from reference TRBV2 and TRBJ1-1 gives the full variable domain: EPEVTQTPSHQVTQMGQEVILRCVPISNHLYFYWYRQILGQKVEFLVSFYNNEISEKSEIFDDQFSVERPDGSNFTLKIRSTKLEDSAMYFCASSLTGSYTEAFFGQGTRLTVV.

This chain joins TRBV2 and TRBJ1-5, with D tentatively TRBD1 (5 bases). V dropped 6 bases and J dropped 4 bases, with 10 bases sitting between them. The CDR3 sequence is 13 residues long. The germline V gene encodes CDR1 SNHLY and CDR2 FYNNEI. CDR3 DNA: TGTGCCAGCAGGGGGGAGGAAAATCAGCCCCAGCATTTT. The encoded protein is CASRGEENQPQHF.

As DNA, the CDR3 is TGTGCCAGCAGCCCCGGACAGGGGGGCTACAATGAGCAGTTCTTC. Its translation is CASSPGQGGYNEQFF. The chain recombines TRBV9 with TRBJ2-1, with 10 nucleotides matching TRBD1. V was pared by 4 bases and J by 3 bases, with 4 bases of the junction left unmatched. The CDR3 length is 15 residues. Germline CDR1 SGDLS, CDR2 YYNGEE.

This chain joins TRBV18 and TRBJ2-7, with D possibly being TRBD1 (8 bases). CDR1 is KGHSH and CDR2 is LQKENI in the germline V gene. The V gene lost 5 bases and the J gene lost 2 bases, with 16 bases spanning the gap. CDR3 length: 15 residues. CDR3 in amino acids: CASSSGTGQPYEQYF. The CDR3 bases are TGTGCCAGCTCAAGCGGGACAGGACAACCCTACGAGCAGTACTTC.

With regard to this clone: This same CDR3 is encoded by further DNA sequences in the sample. The chain recombines TRBV7-2 with TRBJ2-5, with D tentatively TRBD2 (7 bases). The ends were cut back, 3 bases at V and 4 bases at J, with 12 bases in the middle. This CDR3 contains 14 residues. From germline, CDR1 is SGHTA and CDR2 FQGNSA. Written as DNA, the CDR3 is TGTGCCAGCAGCTTGAGGGGGGGTAGAGAGACCCAGTACTTC. This gives the protein CASSLRGGRETQYF. Together with reference TRBV7-2 and TRBJ2-5, the CDR3 gives the full variable domain: GAGVSQSPSNKVTEKGKDVELRCDPISGHTALYWYRQSLGQGLEFLIYFQGNSAPDKSGLPSDRFSAERTGGSVSTLTIQRTQQEDSAVYLCASSLRGGRETQYFGPGTRLLVL.

In its sample, this clone was seen a few times. The rearrangement joins TRBV7-9 to TRBJ2-5; 7 bases map to TRBD2. CDR1 and CDR2 (germline): SEHNR, FQNEAQ (reference sequence). The CDR3 runs to 15 residues. V gave up 4 bases and J gave up 1 base; unmatched junction bases: 6. The CDR3 DNA is TGTGCCAGCAGCTCGCAATGGGGGGGCCAAGAGACCCAGTACTTC. Amino acid sequence: CASSSQWGGQETQYF.

V gene TRBV27 combines with J gene TRBJ2-7, with 7 bases identical to TRBD2. The length of the CDR3 is 13 residues. Germline V gene sequence: CDR1 MNHEY, CDR2 SMNVEV (reference sequence). After removal of 6 bases from V and 4 bases from J, the junction contained 6 bases not matched to a gene. CDR3 nucleotide sequence: TGTGCCAGCAGATATCTCGGGGGGTACGAGCAGTACTTC. Translated: CASRYLGGYEQYF.

This clone has just a few counts. The chain employs TRBV5-4 and TRBJ2-1, with D perhaps TRBD2 (5 bases). The V and J ends lost 0 bases and 9 bases respectively, with 16 bases between them. CDR1 is SGHNT, CDR2 YYREEE, per germline (reference sequence). The CDR3 is made up of 15 amino acids. The CDR3, as DNA: TGTGCCAGCAGCTTGGGCGAGGGTATGAGGAGTGAGCAGTTCTTC. Residues: CASSLGEGMRSEQFF.